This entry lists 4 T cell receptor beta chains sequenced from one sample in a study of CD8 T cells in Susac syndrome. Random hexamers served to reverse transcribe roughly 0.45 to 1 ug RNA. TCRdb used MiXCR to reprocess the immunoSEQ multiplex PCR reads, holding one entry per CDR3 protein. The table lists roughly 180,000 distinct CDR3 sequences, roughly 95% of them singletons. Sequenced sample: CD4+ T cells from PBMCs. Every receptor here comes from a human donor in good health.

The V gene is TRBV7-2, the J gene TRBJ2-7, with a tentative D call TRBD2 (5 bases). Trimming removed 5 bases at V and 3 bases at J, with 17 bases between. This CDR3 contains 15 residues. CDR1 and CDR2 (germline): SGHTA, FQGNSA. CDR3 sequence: CASSPRGGSGYEQYF. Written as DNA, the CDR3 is TGTGCCAGCAGCCCCCGGGGTGGGAGTGGCTACGAGCAGTACTTC.

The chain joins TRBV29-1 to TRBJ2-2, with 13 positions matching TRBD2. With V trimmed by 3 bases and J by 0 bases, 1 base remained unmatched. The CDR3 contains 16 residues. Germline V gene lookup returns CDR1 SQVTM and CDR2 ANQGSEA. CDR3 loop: CSVEGLAGPNTGELFF. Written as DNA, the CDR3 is TGCAGCGTTGAGGGACTAGCGGGACCGAACACCGGGGAGCTGTTTTTT.

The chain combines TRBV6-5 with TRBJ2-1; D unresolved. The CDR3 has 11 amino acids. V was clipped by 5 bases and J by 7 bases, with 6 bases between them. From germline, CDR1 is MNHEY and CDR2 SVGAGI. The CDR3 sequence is CASSALNEQFF. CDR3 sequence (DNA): TGTGCCAGCAGTGCCTTAAATGAGCAGTTCTTC.

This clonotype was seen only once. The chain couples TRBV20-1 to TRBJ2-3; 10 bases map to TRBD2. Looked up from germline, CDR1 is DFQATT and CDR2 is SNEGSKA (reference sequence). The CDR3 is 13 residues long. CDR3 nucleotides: TGCAGCCTGAGGATTAGCGGGAGGCCGAGGGAGTATTTT. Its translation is CSLRISGRPREYF.